Each of the 12 T cell receptor beta chains below was sequenced from the same sample in a study of cytomegalovirus exposure and HLA in healthy donors. In the PCR, 60 Vbeta and 13 Jbeta primers were used. Some clones are missing from TCRdb's copy, which holds only in-frame ones; the method was immunoSEQ multiplex PCR. Of 150,000 to 200,000 clones listed, 77% are singletons. The sample taken for sequencing was PBMCs. These receptors all stem from a woman aged 25 to 39 in good health and CMV-seronegative.

V is TRBV7-2 and J is TRBJ1-3; tentative D call: TRBD1 (6 bases). The CDR3 runs to 15 residues. Germline CDR1 and CDR2: SGHTA and FQGNSA. The V end lost 5 bases, the J end lost 0 bases, and 11 bases lay between the germline ends. The CDR3 sequence is CASSPDRYSGNTIYF. CDR3 nucleotides: TGTGCCAGCAGCCCTGACAGGTACTCTGGAAACACCATATATTTT.

The V call is TRBV5-1, the J call TRBJ2-7; 8 bases match TRBD2. J gave up 0 bases and V 1 base, and 3 bases lay outside the gene matches. The CDR3 has 15 residues. CDR1 is SGHRS, CDR2 YFSETQ, per germline. DNA for the CDR3: TGCGCCAGCAGCTTGTCTAGCGGGTTCTCCTACGAGCAGTACTTC. Its protein product is CASSLSSGFSYEQYF. Full variable domain (missing parts from reference TRBV5-1 and TRBJ2-7): KAGVTQTPRYLIKTRGQQVTLSCSPISGHRSVSWYQQTPGQGLQFLFEYFSETQRNKGNFPGRFSGRQFSNSRSEMNVSTLELGDSALYLCASSLSSGFSYEQYFGPGTRLTVT.

The rearrangement uses TRBV2 and TRBJ2-5, with 9 nucleotides matching TRBD1. Germline trimming cut 7 bases from V and 5 bases from J; bases unmatched to any gene: 11. Germline CDR1 SNHLY, CDR2 FYNNEI. The CDR3 is 15 amino acids. The CDR3 protein is CASIKTGGFGETQYF. The CDR3 DNA is TGTGCCAGCATTAAGACAGGGGGTTTTGGCGAGACCCAGTACTTC.

J is TRBJ2-3 and V is TRBV7-9, with 7 positions matching TRBD2. This CDR3 comprises 15 residues. Germline-derived CDR1 and CDR2 are SEHNR and FQNEAQ (reference sequence). V lost 3 bases and J lost 5; bases outside the gene matches: 8. CDR3 in DNA: TGTGCCAGCAGCTTTCTTACGGGGGGAGGAGATACGCAGTATTTT. Translation gives CASSFLTGGGDTQYF.

The V gene is TRBV27, the J gene TRBJ1-1; 7 bases align to TRBD1. Germline CDR1 MNHEY, CDR2 SMNVEV (reference sequence). J gave up 0 bases and V 3 bases, and 7 bases lay outside the gene matches. This CDR3 has 16 amino acids. The CDR3 spells CASSFGRGLMNTEAFF. The CDR3 DNA sequence: TGTGCCAGCAGTTTCGGGAGGGGGCTAATGAACACTGAAGCTTTCTTT.

The chain joins TRBV5-1 to TRBJ1-4; 10 bases fit TRBD1. The J segment lost 6 bases and the V segment lost 0 bases, leaving 2 bases of the junction unmatched. The V gene's germline CDR1 is SGHRS and CDR2 YFSETQ. This CDR3 region has 15 residues. Here the CDR3 reads CASSLEGTGDEKLFF. The CDR3 coding sequence is TGCGCCAGCAGCTTGGAAGGGACAGGGGATGAAAAACTGTTTTTT.

V gene TRBV2 combines with J gene TRBJ1-2, with D maybe TRBD1 (6 bases). Germline CDR1 and CDR2: SNHLY and FYNNEI. Trimming stripped 4 bases from V and 6 bases from J, with 18 bases between. The CDR3 length is 15 residues. DNA of the CDR3: TGTGCCAGCAGTGTGGAGAGGGGAGGGGGAAATGGCTACACCTTC. Protein sequence: CASSVERGGGNGYTF.

This clone was recorded a few times. The chain has TRBV28 and TRBJ1-2, with 7 bases lining up with TRBD1. The trim removed 4 bases at V and 6 bases at J, leaving 5 bases unmatched. The CDR3 covers 13 residues. The germline V gene encodes CDR1 MDHEN and CDR2 SYDVKM. The CDR3 nucleotides read TGTGCCAGCAGTTCCGGGACAGTTCATGGCTACACCTTC. As protein: CASSSGTVHGYTF.

V is TRBV29-1 and J is TRBJ1-3, with D unclear. CDR3 size: 13 residues. Looked up from germline, CDR1 is SQVTM and CDR2 is ANQGSEA. Trimming removed 1 base at V and 0 bases at J, with 4 bases between. The CDR3 reads CSVEVSSGNTIYF. CDR3 in DNA: TGCAGCGTTGAAGTTAGCTCTGGAAACACCATATATTTT.

The gene calls are TRBV2 and TRBJ2-7; the D gene is possibly TRBD1 (6 bases). Germline V gene data show CDR1 as SNHLY and CDR2 as FYNNEI. The CDR3 totals 14 residues. V gave up 1 base and J gave up 5 bases, with 12 bases separating them. CDR3 region: CASSEDTGSNEQYF. CDR3 nucleotide sequence: TGTGCCAGCAGTGAAGACACAGGGTCGAACGAGCAGTACTTC.

CDR3 coding DNA: TGTGCCAGCAGTACAGGGGACTACAATGAGCAGTTCTTC. Its translation is CASSTGDYNEQFF. The chain links TRBV2 to TRBJ2-1; the match to TRBD1 covers 7 bases. J was trimmed by 3 bases and V by 5 bases; bases with no gene match: 1. CDR1 and CDR2 (germline): SNHLY, FYNNEI. The length of the CDR3 is 13 residues.

This clone has only a few counts. The chain has TRBV6-5 and TRBJ2-2; TRBD1 might be the D (6 bases). Germline CDR1 reads MNHEY; CDR2 reads SVGAGI. This CDR3 is 13 amino acids long. Trimming took 7 bases from V and 1 from J, leaving 7 bases between them. CDR3 sequence: CASIQGNTGELFF. CDR3 nucleotides: TGTGCCAGCATACAGGGGAACACCGGGGAGCTGTTTTTT.